This T cell receptor beta chain was profiled in a study of cytomegalovirus exposure and HLA in healthy donors. Study details: There were roughly 120 million unique TCR beta sequences, drawn from some 180 million T cells, in an earlier analysis. Study findings and constraints: Analysis was carried out at a later point, and it linked a missense DCLRE1C variant to TCR beta V- and J-gene trimming. Immune exposure was documented only through CMV serostatus.

On this clone: Antigen specificity is unknown.

Germline assignment: CDR1 KGHSH and CDR2 LQKENI. The CDR3 extends over 16 amino acids. V was cut by 5 bases and J by 5 bases, with 21 bases left in between. The PCR made use of 60 Vbeta and 13 Jbeta primers. TCRdb keeps only in-frame clones here, not all; method: immunoSEQ multiplex PCR. There are around 36,000 clones in the sample; 86% occur only once, and 11% lies in the top ten. Regarding donors, all were healthy bone marrow donors. The chain employs TRBV18 and TRBJ1-1; D ambiguous. The sample consisted of PBMCs. The sequence was collected from a woman aged 40 to 50 in good health and CMV-seropositive. The CDR3, as DNA: TGTGCCAGCTCAGTTGGCGCAGTTCCCCCGGGGACTGAAGCTTTCTTT. It is translated as CASSVGAVPPGTEAFF.